These 31 T cell receptor beta chains were sequenced from one sample in a study of early T cells in non-severe SARS-CoV-2 infection. TCRdb ran MiXCR on the 5' RACE reads and lists one entry per CDR3 protein. The top ten clones hold around 3.5% of a sample with around 82,000 distinct CDR3 sequences, 9.5% to 15% of them seen once. The sample was whole blood. These receptors were taken from an adult who was a healthcare worker with PCR-confirmed SARS-CoV-2 infection or an uninfected control (not recorded which).

This clonotype came up a few times. The chain has TRBV20-1 and TRBJ2-7; TRBD2 aligns across 7 bases. Germline values: CDR1 DFQATT, CDR2 SNEGSKA (reference sequence). Trimming took 0 bases from V and 6 from J; bases not matched to a gene: 8. The length of the CDR3 is 14 residues. CDR3 residues: CSAREFVGRVEQYF. In DNA, the CDR3 is TGCAGTGCTAGAGAGTTTGTGGGGAGGGTCGAGCAGTACTTC.

The chain recombines TRBV29-1 with TRBJ2-1; D call uncertain. This CDR3 has 9 residues. The germline V and J ends were trimmed by 5 bases and 5 bases, with 1 base remaining between them. Germline V gene sequence: CDR1 SQVTM, CDR2 ANQGSEA. DNA of the CDR3: TGCAGCGTTAACAATGAGCAGTTCTTC. Translation: CSVNNEQFF.

The genes are TRBV18 and TRBJ2-5; D possibly corresponds to TRBD1 (7 bases). This CDR3 is 16 amino acids long. Germline CDR1 KGHSH, CDR2 LQKENI. V was cut by 0 bases and J by 2 bases, with 13 bases left in between. CDR3 coding DNA: TGTGCCAGCTCACCACCCGCCAGGGGGGATCAAGAGACCCAGTACTTC. Its translation: CASSPPARGDQETQYF. Filled out from reference TRBV18 and TRBJ2-5, the complete variable domain reads NAGVMQNPRHLVRRRGQEARLRCSPMKGHSHVYWYRQLPEEGLKFMVYLQKENIIDESGMPKERFSAEFPKEGPSILRIQQVVRGDSAAYFCASSPPARGDQETQYFGPGTRLLVL.

This clonotype appeared many times. This chain connects TRBV12-3 or TRBV12-4 to TRBJ2-2, with 12 bases matching TRBD2. The CDR3 totals 17 residues. The V and J ends lost 3 bases and 2 bases, in that order; junction bases with no gene match: 4. CDR3 sequence reads: CASSFRLAGVNTGELFF. CDR3 in DNA: TGTGCCAGCAGTTTCAGACTAGCGGGAGTTAACACCGGGGAGCTGTTTTTT.

This clonotype was counted between two and nine times. The CDR3 bases are TGTGCCAGCAGCTTTAGCGGGAGCGGGACCTACAATGAGCAGTTCTTC. Its protein is CASSFSGSGTYNEQFF. J is TRBJ2-1 and V is TRBV11-2; TRBD2 agrees at 9 bases. V trimming: 3 bases; J trimming: 2 bases; junction bases outside the gene matches: 5. The V gene's germline CDR1 is SGHAT and CDR2 FQNNGV. The CDR3 spans 16 residues.

Many counts were recorded for this clonotype. The gene calls are TRBV6-5 and TRBJ1-5; 7 bases map to TRBD1. V was pared by 0 bases and J by 7 bases, with 6 bases of the junction left unmatched. Germline V gene lookup returns CDR1 MNHEY and CDR2 SVGAGI. This CDR3 is 15 amino acids long. CDR3 bases: TGTGCCAGCAGTTACTCAAGACAGGGTCAGCAGCCCCAGCATTTT. Translated, it gives CASSYSRQGQQPQHF.

This clonotype was detected ten times or more. This chain uses TRBV9 with TRBJ2-7, with a tentative D call TRBD2 (5 bases). The V end was cut by 3 bases, the J end by 3 bases, with 13 bases between. Germline V gives CDR1 SGDLS, CDR2 YYNGEE. The CDR3 totals 14 residues. Here the CDR3 DNA reads TGTGCCAGCAGCGCCGGGCGGGCAGGCTACGAGCAGTACTTC. This gives the protein CASSAGRAGYEQYF.

The chain combines TRBV24-1 with TRBJ2-1, with 8 bases aligning to TRBD2. The CDR3 totals 13 residues. Germline assignment: CDR1 KGHDR and CDR2 SFDVKD. The junction had 10 bases not matched to a gene; V was cut back by 10 bases and J by 9 bases. The CDR3 DNA reads TGTGCCACGACCCCGGCGGGAGGCGGTGAGCAGTTCTTC. Encoded protein: CATTPAGGGEQFF.

This clonotype was seen ten or more times. The rearrangement links TRBV27 to TRBJ2-5; 7 nucleotides match TRBD1. Trimming took 8 bases from V and 7 from J; bases not matched to a gene: 10. Germline V gene lookup returns CDR1 MNHEY and CDR2 SMNVEV (reference sequence). The CDR3 contains 13 residues. DNA of the CDR3: TGTGCCAGCGCTAAAACAGGGGACGTGACCCAGTACTTC. Protein product: CASAKTGDVTQYF.

The chain joins TRBV5-1 to TRBJ2-3, with TRBD2 matching over 14 bases. The CDR3 extends over 16 amino acids. Germline lookup yields CDR1 SGHRS and CDR2 YFSETQ. V was clipped by 4 bases and J by 4 bases; unmatched bases: 5. CDR3 DNA sequence: TGCGCCAGCAGCGCGACTAGCGGGAGGGCGGCAGATACGCAGTATTTT. This gives the protein CASSATSGRAADTQYF.

This sequence joins TRBV19 and TRBJ1-5; maybe TRBD1 (5 bases). CDR1 and CDR2 from the germline V gene are LNHDA and SQIVND (reference sequence). V was cut by 2 bases and J by 4 bases, with 15 bases left in between. The CDR3 contains 16 residues. Here the CDR3 reads CASSISRAIGNQPQHF. Here the CDR3 DNA reads TGTGCCAGTAGTATAAGCAGGGCTATAGGGAATCAGCCCCAGCATTTT.

This clonotype was observed a handful of times. V gene TRBV5-1 combines with J gene TRBJ2-7, with D unresolved. This CDR3 has 12 amino acids. Trimming removed 0 bases from V and 7 bases from J, with 8 bases in between. CDR1 is SGHRS and CDR2 is YFSETQ in the germline V gene. The CDR3: CASSLDLTEQYF. CDR3 coding DNA: TGCGCCAGCAGCTTGGACCTAACTGAGCAGTACTTC.

V is TRBV10-3 and J is TRBJ2-3; possible D gene TRBD1, 6 bases. Trimming left V 8 bases short and J 8 bases short, with 11 bases between. CDR3 length: 11 residues. Germline values: CDR1 ENHRY, CDR2 SYGVKD. CDR3 loop: CAIGGGGTQYF. CDR3 DNA sequence: TGTGCCATCGGGGGCGGCGGTACGCAGTATTTT.

This clonotype was observed a handful of times. The chain uses TRBV11-1 and TRBJ2-3; perhaps TRBD2 as D (6 bases). Germline-derived CDR1 and CDR2 are SGHAT and FQDESV (reference sequence). Trimming removed 8 bases from V and 2 bases from J, with 17 bases in between. This CDR3 spans 15 amino acids. The CDR3 region is CASARSSGPTDTQYF. CDR3 nucleotide sequence: TGTGCCAGCGCCCGGAGTAGCGGTCCCACAGATACGCAGTATTTT.

This clonotype occurred a few times. The chain uses TRBV11-3 and TRBJ2-1; TRBD2 aligns across 13 bases. Germline V gene lookup returns CDR1 SGHNT and CDR2 YENEEA. The CDR3 covers 17 residues. The V and J ends lost 5 bases and 6 bases, in that order; junction bases with no gene match: 10. CDR3 amino acids: CASSLRARTSGSNEQFF. In DNA form, the CDR3 reads TGTGCCAGCAGCCTTAGAGCTAGGACTAGCGGGAGCAATGAGCAGTTCTTC.

This clonotype was seen only a few times. This chain connects TRBV28 to TRBJ2-7; 14 bases map to TRBD2. The germline V gene encodes CDR1 MDHEN and CDR2 SYDVKM. V lost 8 bases and J lost 4; bases outside the gene matches: 4. This CDR3 has 14 amino acids. The CDR3 here is CASRRLAGGYEQYF. The CDR3 DNA follows: TGTGCCAGCCGGAGACTAGCGGGAGGGTACGAGCAGTACTTC.

This clonotype showed up just a few times. J is TRBJ2-7 and V is TRBV5-1; D is unresolved. This CDR3 is 14 amino acids long. The germline gives CDR1 SGHRS, CDR2 YFSETQ. Trimming cost V 1 base and J 3 bases, with 11 bases left between them. The CDR3 region has the DNA TGCGCCAGCAGCTTGAACGTACAGAACTACGAGCAGTACTTC. Protein: CASSLNVQNYEQYF.

This clonotype appeared many times. The chain combines TRBV14 with TRBJ1-4; 10 nucleotides match TRBD1. The ends lost 4 bases at V and 6 bases at J; junction bases unmatched: 2. CDR1 and CDR2 (germline): SGHDN, FVKESK. This CDR3 has 14 residues. The CDR3 DNA reads as TGTGCCAGCAGCCGGGACAGGGGTTATGAAAAACTGTTTTTT. The encoded protein is CASSRDRGYEKLFF.

This clonotype was counted a few times. The V and J genes are TRBV2 and TRBJ2-1; TRBD2 agrees at 7 bases. The CDR3 consists of 16 residues. Germline V CDR1 and CDR2: SNHLY, FYNNEI. Losses at the gene ends were 4 bases for V and 10 bases for J; bases not matched to a gene: 16. CDR3 in amino acids: CASSVAGAMVGGEQFF. The CDR3 nucleotides read TGTGCCAGCAGTGTCGCGGGAGCGATGGTGGGTGGCGAGCAGTTCTTC.

The chain joins TRBV28 to TRBJ1-3; D is uncertain. Trimming took 1 base from V and 15 from J, leaving 16 bases between them. The germline V gene encodes CDR1 MDHEN and CDR2 SYDVKM. The CDR3 totals 13 residues. The CDR3 DNA is TGTGCCAGCAGTTTATTACGGACGGGTCCGGCATATTTT. Amino acid sequence: CASSLLRTGPAYF.

The chain uses TRBV19 and TRBJ2-6; D possibly corresponds to TRBD2 (6 bases). The germline gives CDR1 LNHDA, CDR2 SQIVND (reference sequence). The V and J ends lost 1 base and 3 bases respectively, with 7 bases between them. This CDR3 is 15 amino acids long. The CDR3 DNA is TGTGCCAGTAGTATAGTAGCGGTTGGGGCCAACGTCCTGACTTTC. Translation: CASSIVAVGANVLTF.

The rearrangement links TRBV5-1 to TRBJ2-3; 10 nucleotides line up with TRBD2. The CDR3 is made up of 16 amino acids. Germline values: CDR1 SGHRS, CDR2 YFSETQ. After removal of 4 bases from V and 7 bases from J, the junction contained 12 bases not matched to a gene. The CDR3 nucleotides are TGCGCCAGCAGCCTAGCCGGGACTAGCGCCGAGAATACGCAGTATTTT. Protein product: CASSLAGTSAENTQYF.

The chain joins TRBV5-1 to TRBJ1-6; TRBD1 might be the D (5 bases). CDR1 and CDR2 (germline): SGHRS, YFSETQ. The CDR3 consists of 18 residues. Deletions cut 3 bases from V and 0 bases from J, with 16 bases between. CDR3 coding DNA: TGCGCCAGCAGCTCCACAGGCTACCAGAGCTCCTATAATTCACCCCTCCACTTT. It yields the protein CASSSTGYQSSYNSPLHF.

The sample holds a few counts of this clonotype. The chain combines TRBV5-1 with TRBJ2-7; 9 nucleotides match TRBD1. V lost 0 bases, J lost 2 bases, and 3 bases stayed unmatched. The CDR3 has 15 residues. Germline lookup yields CDR1 SGHRS and CDR2 YFSETQ. The CDR3 is CASSLGGTGTYEQYF. The CDR3 nucleotides read TGCGCCAGCAGCTTGGGCGGGACAGGGACCTACGAGCAGTACTTC.

A word on this clonotype: Germline is not matched at one junction end, which may reflect a read error. The gene calls are TRBV19 and TRBJ2-7; D unresolved. The germline V gene encodes CDR1 LNHDA and CDR2 SQIVND (reference sequence). The CDR3 has 14 amino acids. The CDR3 spells CASSIVGSSCEQYF. The CDR3 nucleotides are TGTGCCAGTAGTATAGTAGGCAGTTCCTGCGAGCAGTACTTC.

The CDR3 is CASSVGAGLNTEAFF. DNA of the CDR3: TGTGCCAGCAGCGTAGGGGCAGGACTGAACACTGAAGCTTTCTTT. V is TRBV9 and J is TRBJ1-1; D not certain. The germline gives CDR1 SGDLS, CDR2 YYNGEE. V was trimmed by 0 bases and J by 0 bases, leaving 9 bases between them. The CDR3 totals 15 residues.

This clonotype has ten or more counts. The V call is TRBV7-9, the J call TRBJ2-7; 7 bases agree with TRBD1. The CDR3 length is 15 residues. V shed 5 bases, J shed 2 bases, and the junction held 9 bases outside the gene matches. Germline loops: CDR1 SEHNR, CDR2 FQNEAQ (reference sequence). CDR3 in DNA: TGTGCCAGCAGCCCAGGGACAGCCACCACCTACGAGCAGTACTTC. The encoded protein is CASSPGTATTYEQYF.

In its sample, this clonotype was seen many times. The gene calls are TRBV6-4 and TRBJ2-1; D remains unclear. The length of the CDR3 is 13 residues. V was cut by 0 bases and J by 10 bases, with 10 bases left in between. In germline, CDR1 is MRHNA, CDR2 SNTAGT. This CDR3 reads CASSDSATREQFF. The CDR3 DNA reads as TGTGCCAGCAGTGACTCGGCTACTCGCGAGCAGTTCTTC.

The V call is TRBV11-2, the J call TRBJ2-7, with no clear D. The CDR3 runs to 13 residues. Germline V gene sequence: CDR1 SGHAT, CDR2 FQNNGV. Between the trimmed V and J ends, which lost 5 bases and 3 bases, there was a span of 11 bases. The CDR3 reads CASSPRLGYEQYF. CDR3 nucleotide sequence: TGTGCCAGCAGCCCCCGGTTAGGCTACGAGCAGTACTTC. Full variable domain (remainder filled in from reference TRBV11-2 and TRBJ2-7): EAGVAQSPRYKIIEKRQSVAFWCNPISGHATLYWYQQILGQGPKLLIQFQNNGVVDDSQLPKDRFSAERLKGVDSTLKIQPAKLEDSAVYLCASSPRLGYEQYFGPGTRLTVT.

At least ten counts were recorded for this clonotype. This rearrangement joins TRBV29-1 to TRBJ2-1; TRBD1 matches at 9 bases. Per the germline V gene, CDR1 is SQVTM and CDR2 is ANQGSEA. This CDR3 is 13 amino acids long. V was clipped by 6 bases and J by 7 bases; unmatched bases: 7. For the CDR3, the DNA is TGCAGCGTCCGGCCGGGACAGGGTAATGAGCAGTTCTTC. Its translation: CSVRPGQGNEQFF.

The sample holds many counts of this clonotype. The chain couples TRBV24-1 to TRBJ2-6, with D hard to call. The CDR3 consists of 17 residues. The V gene's germline CDR1 is KGHDR and CDR2 SFDVKD. The V and J ends lost 6 bases and 0 bases respectively, with 14 bases between them. CDR3 nucleotide sequence: TGTGCCACCAGTCGATCACAGATACACTCTGGGGCCAACGTCCTGACTTTC. The encoded protein is CATSRSQIHSGANVLTF.